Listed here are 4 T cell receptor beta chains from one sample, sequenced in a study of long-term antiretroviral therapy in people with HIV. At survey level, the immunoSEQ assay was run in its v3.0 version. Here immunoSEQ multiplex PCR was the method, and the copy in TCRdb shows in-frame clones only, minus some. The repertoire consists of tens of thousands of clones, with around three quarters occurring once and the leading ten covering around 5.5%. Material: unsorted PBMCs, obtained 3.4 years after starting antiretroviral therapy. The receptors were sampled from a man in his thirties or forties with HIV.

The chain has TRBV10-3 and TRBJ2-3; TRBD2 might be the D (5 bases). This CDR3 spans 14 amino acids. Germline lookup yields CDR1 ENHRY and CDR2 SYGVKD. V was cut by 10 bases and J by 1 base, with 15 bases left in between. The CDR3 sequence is CATGVGEGTDTQYF. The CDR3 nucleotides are TGTGCCACCGGGGTGGGAGAGGGCACAGATACGCAGTATTTT.

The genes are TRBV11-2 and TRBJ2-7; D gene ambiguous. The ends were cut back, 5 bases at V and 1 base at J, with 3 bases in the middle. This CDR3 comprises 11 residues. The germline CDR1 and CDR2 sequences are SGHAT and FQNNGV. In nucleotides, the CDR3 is TGTGCCAGCAGCGCTTCCTACGAGCAGTACTTC. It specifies CASSASYEQYF. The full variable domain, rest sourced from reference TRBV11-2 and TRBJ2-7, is EAGVAQSPRYKIIEKRQSVAFWCNPISGHATLYWYQQILGQGPKLLIQFQNNGVVDDSQLPKDRFSAERLKGVDSTLKIQPAKLEDSAVYLCASSASYEQYFGPGTRLTVT.

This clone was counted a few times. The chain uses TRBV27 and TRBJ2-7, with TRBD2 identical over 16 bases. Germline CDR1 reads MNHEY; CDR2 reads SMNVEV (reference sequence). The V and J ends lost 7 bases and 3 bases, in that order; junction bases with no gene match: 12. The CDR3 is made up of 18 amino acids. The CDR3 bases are TGTGCCAGCACCGAGGGGGGACTAGCGGGAGGGACGAGCTACGAGCAGTACTTC. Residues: CASTEGGLAGGTSYEQYF.

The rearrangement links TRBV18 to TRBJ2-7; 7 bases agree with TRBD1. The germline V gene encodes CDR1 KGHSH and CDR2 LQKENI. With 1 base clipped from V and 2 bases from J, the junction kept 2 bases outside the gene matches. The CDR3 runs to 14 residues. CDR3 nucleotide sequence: TGTGCCAGCTCACCACAGGGACAGACCTACGAGCAGTACTTC. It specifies CASSPQGQTYEQYF.